The 28 T cell receptor beta chains below were found in one sample sequenced in a study of cytomegalovirus exposure and HLA in healthy donors. It was with 60 Vbeta and 13 Jbeta primers that the PCR ran. The protocol was immunoSEQ multiplex PCR, while the TCRdb copy is restricted to in-frame clones and leaves out a portion. The sample contains about 190,000 clones, about 90% of which appear only once. The specimen sequenced was PBMCs. The receptor set was obtained from a boy younger than 10 in good health and CMV-seronegative.

CDR3 residues: CASSLVCGTGELFF. The CDR3 nucleotides read TGTGCCAGCAGCTTGGTATGCGGTACCGGGGAGCTGTTTTTT. The rearrangement links TRBV5-7 to TRBJ2-2; D unresolved. TRBV5-7 is designated an ORF whose function remains uncertain. The CDR3 contains 14 residues. The V end was cut by 0 bases, the J end by 5 bases, with 8 bases between.

This rearrangement joins TRBV19 to TRBJ2-7; a weak D match, TRBD2 (6 bases). The CDR3 is 14 amino acids. Germline assignment: CDR1 LNHDA and CDR2 SQIVND (reference sequence). With 5 bases removed from V and 3 bases from J, the gap between germline ends came to 14 bases. This CDR3 reads CASSPGGEGYEQYF. CDR3 in DNA: TGTGCCAGTAGTCCCGGCGGGGAAGGCTACGAGCAGTACTTC.

This rearrangement joins TRBV28 to TRBJ1-4, with 9 positions matching TRBD1. CDR1 is MDHEN and CDR2 is SYDVKM in the germline V gene. Trimming removed 5 bases from V and 5 bases from J; junction bases left unmatched: 9. CDR3 length equals 16 residues. The CDR3 is CASSNTPGTGNEKLFF. The CDR3, as DNA: TGTGCCAGCAGTAACACTCCCGGGACAGGGAATGAAAAACTGTTTTTT.

This clone was seen a few times. The rearrangement links TRBV9 to TRBJ2-3, with D perhaps matching TRBD2 (6 bases). This CDR3 has 15 residues. Germline V lookup: CDR1 SGDLS, CDR2 YYNGEE. V was cut by 2 bases and J by 2 bases, with 12 bases left in between. CDR3 protein: CASSVGTFFTDTQYF. Here the CDR3 DNA reads TGTGCCAGCAGCGTCGGGACTTTTTTCACAGATACGCAGTATTTT. Variable domain in full (rest from reference TRBV9 and TRBJ2-3): DSGVTQTPKHLITATGQRVTLRCSPRSGDLSVYWYQQSLDQGLQFLIQYYNGEERAKGNILERFSAQQFPDLHSELNLSSLELGDSALYFCASSVGTFFTDTQYFGPGTRLTVL.

The chain recombines TRBV28 with TRBJ2-7; TRBD1 is a possible D gene (5 bases). Germline loops: CDR1 MDHEN, CDR2 SYDVKM. Trimming removed 5 bases at V and 9 bases at J, with 14 bases between. The CDR3 has 12 residues. The CDR3, as DNA: TGTGCCAGCAGTCTGGACACCCCGGTGCAGTACTTC. Translated, it gives CASSLDTPVQYF.

This clone was seen once. The chain combines TRBV11-2 with TRBJ1-5; D is unresolved. Looked up from germline, CDR1 is SGHAT and CDR2 is FQNNGV. Trimming stripped 0 bases from V and 3 bases from J, with 9 bases between. This CDR3 comprises 15 residues. CDR3 sequence (DNA): TGTGCCAGCAGCTTAGAGGCAGACTACAATCAGCCCCAGCATTTT. Translating it yields CASSLEADYNQPQHF.

The chain joins TRBV7-6 to TRBJ2-1; no firm D call. The CDR3 has 13 amino acids. Trimming removed 1 base from V and 6 bases from J, with 7 bases in between. Germline loops: CDR1 SGHVS, CDR2 FNYEAQ. The CDR3 DNA is TGTGCCAGCAGCTTAGGAGGTCCCAATGAGCAGTTCTTC. Amino acids: CASSLGGPNEQFF.

V gene TRBV27 combines with J gene TRBJ2-1; D unresolved. From germline, CDR1 is MNHEY and CDR2 SMNVEV (reference sequence). V dropped 7 bases and J dropped 7 bases, with 23 bases sitting between them. The CDR3 covers 16 residues. CDR3 DNA sequence: TGTGCCAGCATTAGAAACCCGCGTGAGCCGCGGAATGAGCAGTTCTTC. This encodes CASIRNPREPRNEQFF.

This clone showed up just a few times. The V and J genes are TRBV2 and TRBJ1-1; TRBD1 matches 7 bases. This CDR3 contains 11 residues. The germline CDR1 and CDR2 sequences are SNHLY and FYNNEI. With 6 bases clipped from V and 8 bases from J, the junction kept 3 bases outside the gene matches. This CDR3 is CASRWTGEAFF. In nucleotides, the CDR3 is TGTGCCAGCAGGTGGACAGGAGAAGCTTTCTTT.

The chain joins TRBV6-1 to TRBJ2-3, with 8 bases matching TRBD2. This CDR3 contains 17 residues. Germline CDR1 MNHNS, CDR2 SASEGT. V lost 2 bases to trimming and J lost 3 bases; unmatched junction nucleotides: 10. The CDR3 sequence: CASSEWVRAGDTDTQYF. The CDR3 DNA sequence: TGTGCCAGCAGTGAATGGGTTCGAGCGGGAGATACAGATACGCAGTATTTT.

The chain couples TRBV5-4 to TRBJ2-7; 9 bases map to TRBD1. V lost 4 bases to trimming and J lost 2 bases; unmatched junction nucleotides: 7. The length of the CDR3 is 15 residues. Per germline, CDR1 SGHNT and CDR2 YYREEE (reference sequence). The CDR3 DNA reads TGTGCCAGCAGCCAGGGACAGGGAGTACCCTACGAGCAGTACTTC. Translated: CASSQGQGVPYEQYF.

The chain has TRBV5-1 and TRBJ2-1; 11 nucleotides match TRBD2. The CDR3 totals 17 residues. Germline lookup yields CDR1 SGHRS and CDR2 YFSETQ. Losses at the gene ends were 8 bases for V and 7 bases for J; bases not matched to a gene: 17. In DNA, the CDR3 is TGCGCCAGTACCTTCATAGCGGGGGGGCCGAATATGAATGAGCAGTTCTTC. It translates to CASTFIAGGPNMNEQFF.

The rearrangement links TRBV27 to TRBJ1-2, with D perhaps matching TRBD1 (6 bases). The CDR3 totals 19 residues. Trimming took 6 bases from V and 8 from J, leaving 34 bases between them. Germline-derived CDR1 and CDR2 are MNHEY and SMNVEV (reference sequence). CDR3 residues: CASRKKGGATGTVTEGYTF. In nucleotides, the CDR3 is TGTGCCAGCAGGAAGAAGGGGGGGGCAACAGGGACGGTGACGGAGGGCTACACCTTC.

This clone has just one count. The V call is TRBV5-1, the J call TRBJ2-1; D is uncertain. The V gene's germline CDR1 is SGHRS and CDR2 YFSETQ. Trimming took off 0 bases at V and 0 bases at J, with 10 bases between the two ends. This CDR3 is built from 16 residues. CDR3 coding DNA: TGCGCCAGCAGCTTGGTTGAGGCAAGCTCCTACAATGAGCAGTTCTTC. Encoded protein: CASSLVEASSYNEQFF.

The CDR3 reads CAWDSLGNTIYF. The CDR3 DNA reads as TGTGCCTGGGACAGCTTAGGAAACACCATATATTTT. The J gene is TRBJ1-3, the V gene TRBV30, with a tentative D call TRBD1 (5 bases). Germline lookup yields CDR1 GTSNPN and CDR2 SVGIG (reference sequence). Trimming cost V 5 bases and J 4 bases, with 9 bases left between them. CDR3 length: 12 residues. The entire variable domain, with the rest obtained from reference TRBV30 and TRBJ1-3, is as follows: SQTIHQWPATLVQPVGSPLSLECTVEGTSNPNLYWYRQAAGRGLQLLFYSVGIGQISSEVPQNLSASRPQDRQFILSSKKLLLSDSGFYLCAWDSLGNTIYFGEGSWLTVV.

This clone came up once. The chain joins TRBV6-1 to TRBJ2-3, with D possibly being TRBD2 (6 bases). Germline V lookup: CDR1 MNHNS, CDR2 SASEGT. The CDR3 has 15 amino acids. The V end was cut by 4 bases, the J end by 1 base, with 12 bases between. The CDR3 is CASSALGGGTDTQYF. CDR3 nucleotides: TGTGCCAGCAGTGCTCTGGGAGGAGGCACAGATACGCAGTATTTT.

The chain combines TRBV28 with TRBJ2-5; possibly TRBD1 for D (6 bases). Germline assignment: CDR1 MDHEN and CDR2 SYDVKM. The V gene lost 8 bases and the J gene lost 5 bases, with 24 bases spanning the gap. The CDR3 has 16 residues. The CDR3 sequence: CASHAYVQGKGETQYF. CDR3 sequence (DNA): TGTGCCAGCCATGCATACGTTCAGGGGAAAGGGGAGACCCAGTACTTC.

This clone was detected once. V gene TRBV25-1 combines with J gene TRBJ2-5; 11 bases line up with TRBD2. The CDR3 totals 14 residues. The trim removed 5 bases at V and 1 base at J, leaving 0 bases unmatched. Germline CDR1 and CDR2: MGHDK and SYGVNS. In DNA, the CDR3 is TGTGCCAGCAGTCTAGCGGGGGGCCAAGAGACCCAGTACTTC. Translated, it gives CASSLAGGQETQYF.

The rearrangement uses TRBV27 and TRBJ2-7, with TRBD1 matching 7 bases. From germline, CDR1 is MNHEY and CDR2 SMNVEV (reference sequence). V gave up 5 bases and J gave up 1 base; unmatched junction bases: 11. The CDR3 has 16 residues. The CDR3 DNA sequence: TGTGCCAGCAGTCCTTCTCACAGGGGTCGGTCCTACGAGCAGTACTTC. Translated, it gives CASSPSHRGRSYEQYF.

On this clone itself: One junction end disagrees with the germline gene, perhaps due to a read error. CDR3 loop: CSSSLNEPGGVRNEKLFF. CDR3 nucleotides: TGTTCCAGCAGCTTAAATGAGCCAGGGGGAGTAAGAAATGAAAAACTGTTTTTT. The J gene is TRBJ1-4, the V gene TRBV7-9, with 7 bases fitting TRBD1. Germline V CDR1 and CDR2: SEHNR, FQNEAQ (reference sequence). There are 18 residues in the CDR3.

The chain combines TRBV2 with TRBJ2-5, with D tentatively TRBD1 (6 bases). CDR1 is SNHLY and CDR2 is FYNNEI in the germline V gene. The CDR3 has 12 residues. The V end was cut by 7 bases, the J end by 2 bases, with 8 bases between. CDR3 sequence (DNA): TGTGCCAGCATGGACAGACAAGAGACCCAGTACTTC. It is translated as CASMDRQETQYF.

The chain has TRBV5-1 and TRBJ1-1, with 10 nucleotides matching TRBD1. CDR3 length equals 15 residues. Trimming at V came to 4 bases and at J to 5 bases, leaving 8 bases not matched to a gene. Germline CDR1 SGHRS, CDR2 YFSETQ. The CDR3 sequence is CASSTMDRGRTEAFF. The CDR3 DNA reads TGCGCCAGCAGCACCATGGACAGGGGGAGAACTGAAGCTTTCTTT.

The chain carries TRBV7-8 and TRBJ2-5; 9 bases match TRBD2. After removal of 1 base from V and 3 bases from J, the junction contained 12 bases not matched to a gene. CDR3 length: 18 amino acids. The V gene's germline CDR1 is SGHVS and CDR2 FQNEAQ. The CDR3 region has the DNA TGTGCCAGCAGCTTAGGGCTGGTAGCGGGAGAGACCAAAGAGACCCAGTACTTC. Translated: CASSLGLVAGETKETQYF.

The gene calls are TRBV19 and TRBJ2-7; 11 positions agree with TRBD2. The CDR3 runs to 19 residues. Trimming at V came to 5 bases and at J to 1 base, leaving 16 bases not matched to a gene. Germline V CDR1 and CDR2: LNHDA, SQIVND (reference sequence). CDR3 sequence reads: CASSPTHSGTSGTSYEQYF. CDR3 in DNA: TGTGCCAGTAGTCCCACCCATTCCGGGACTAGCGGAACATCCTACGAGCAGTACTTC.

The chain links TRBV20-1 to TRBJ1-1; D is undetermined. Germline assignment: CDR1 DFQATT and CDR2 SNEGSKA (reference sequence). This CDR3 region has 11 residues. Between the trimmed V and J ends, which lost 3 bases and 8 bases, there was a span of 10 bases. CDR3 in amino acids: CSASRELEAFF. CDR3 bases: TGCAGTGCTAGCCGCGAATTAGAAGCTTTCTTT.

The V call is TRBV19, the J call TRBJ2-1, with 9 positions matching TRBD2. Germline CDR1 LNHDA, CDR2 SQIVND (reference sequence). The V gene end was trimmed by 4 bases and the J gene end by 0 bases; junction bases not matched to a gene: 10. CDR3 length: 18 amino acids. The CDR3 loop is CASSRSVLAGSSYNEQFF. CDR3 sequence (DNA): TGTGCCAGTAGTAGAAGTGTCCTAGCGGGAAGCTCCTACAATGAGCAGTTCTTC. Full variable domain (outside the CDR3, taken from reference TRBV19 and TRBJ2-1): DGGITQSPKYLFRKEGQNVTLSCEQNLNHDAMYWYRQDPGQGLRLIYYSQIVNDFQKGDIAEGYSVSREKKESFPLTVTSAQKNPTAFYLCASSRSVLAGSSYNEQFFGPGTRLTVL.

The chain combines TRBV27 with TRBJ2-7; weak D call: TRBD1 (5 bases). V lost 2 bases and J lost 4, with 15 bases in between. This CDR3 contains 15 residues. From germline, CDR1 is MNHEY and CDR2 SMNVEV (reference sequence). Written as DNA, the CDR3 is TGTGCCAGCAGTTTAGTGGGGCCCCGCTTTTACGAGCAGTACTTC. Amino acids: CASSLVGPRFYEQYF.

The V call is TRBV7-2, the J call TRBJ1-5; D call uncertain. This CDR3 spans 15 amino acids. Germline V gene data show CDR1 as SGHTA and CDR2 as FQGNSA. The V end lost 0 bases, the J end lost 7 bases, and 13 bases lay between the germline ends. The CDR3 DNA sequence: TGTGCCAGCAGCTTAGCAGGGTTGGGAGGCCAGCCCCAGCATTTT. It yields the protein CASSLAGLGGQPQHF.